A single sample is the source of the 9 T cell receptor beta chains below, sequenced in a study of CD8 T cells in ankylosing spondylitis. Each CDR3 protein is one row after TCRdb ran MiXCR on the 5' RACE reads. The repertoire includes 150,000 to 200,000 distinct CDR3 sequences, 10% to 15% of them detected once, and about 11% sits in the top ten. Sequenced input: blood, either unsorted or a sorted T cell fraction (not recorded which). These receptors were obtained from a female donor with ankylosing spondylitis or in good health (not recorded which).

This clonotype was seen ten or more times. The rearrangement links TRBV7-2 to TRBJ1-5; tentatively, D is TRBD1 (5 bases). Germline CDR1 SGHTA, CDR2 FQGNSA. CDR3 length equals 15 residues. V was pared by 1 base and J by 1 base, with 8 bases between. The DNA of the CDR3 is TGTGCCAGCAGCTTAGGACAGCGAAGCAATCAGCCCCAGCATTTT. Its translation: CASSLGQRSNQPQHF.

V is TRBV20-1 and J is TRBJ2-3; either TRBD1 or TRBD2 may fit D (5 bases each). Trimming stripped 3 bases from V and 1 base from J, with 14 bases between. The CDR3 is 15 residues long. The germline V gene has CDR1 DFQATT and CDR2 SNEGSKA (reference sequence). The CDR3: CSARGVRSGTDTQYF. As DNA, the CDR3 is TGCAGTGCTAGGGGGGTGCGCAGTGGCACAGATACGCAGTATTTT.

In this sample, this clonotype turned up a few times. This chain links TRBV7-8 with TRBJ2-2; no clear D. Trimming took 1 base from V and 3 from J, leaving 9 bases between them. Germline CDR1 SGHVS, CDR2 FQNEAQ. The CDR3 runs 15 residues. The CDR3, as DNA: TGTGCCAGCAGCTTAGAACACCCATACACCGGGGAGCTGTTTTTT. Its protein product is CASSLEHPYTGELFF.

This clonotype came up many times. The chain couples TRBV19 to TRBJ1-1, with D perhaps TRBD1 (5 bases). Germline CDR1 reads LNHDA; CDR2 reads SQIVND (reference sequence). Trimming shortened V by 7 bases and J by 8 bases, and 17 bases separated the two germline ends. This CDR3 has 13 amino acids. The CDR3 spells CASNMYGAEEAFF. The CDR3 DNA follows: TGTGCCAGTAATATGTACGGGGCCGAAGAAGCTTTCTTT. Supplemented by reference TRBV19 and TRBJ1-1, the full variable domain reads DGGITQSPKYLFRKEGQNVTLSCEQNLNHDAMYWYRQDPGQGLRLIYYSQIVNDFQKGDIAEGYSVSREKKESFPLTVTSAQKNPTAFYLCASNMYGAEEAFFGQGTRLTVV.

This clonotype showed up many times. The gene calls are TRBV12-3 or TRBV12-4 and TRBJ2-1, with D perhaps TRBD1 (6 bases). V was shortened by 4 bases and J by 10 bases, with 14 bases between the two germline ends. This CDR3 is built from 13 residues. The CDR3 bases are TGTGCCAGCAGTTCTGGGGGCCCCGGGGAGCAGTTCTTC. Protein product: CASSSGGPGEQFF.

There are many counts of this clonotype. The J gene is TRBJ1-2, the V gene TRBV20-1; D ambiguous. The germline V and J ends were trimmed by 6 bases and 8 bases, with 7 bases remaining between them. Germline V gene sequence: CDR1 DFQATT, CDR2 SNEGSKA (reference sequence). CDR3 length: 9 residues. The CDR3 is CSALPGYTF. CDR3 in DNA: TGCAGTGCCCTGCCGGGCTACACCTTC.

This clonotype was observed many times. The chain carries TRBV28 and TRBJ2-4, with 8 bases lining up with TRBD1. The CDR3 runs to 20 residues. V lost 4 bases and J lost 0; bases outside the gene matches: 17. Per the germline V gene, CDR1 is MDHEN and CDR2 is SYDVKM. CDR3 region: CASSSLAGQAEILAKNIQYF. The CDR3 DNA sequence: TGTGCCAGCAGTTCCCTTGCGGGACAGGCCGAAATCTTAGCCAAAAACATTCAGTACTTC.

A word on this clonotype: This clone may be a read error of a much larger clone one base away. This chain joins TRBV5-1 and TRBJ2-3, with D perhaps matching TRBD2 (5 bases). Germline loops: CDR1 SGHRS, CDR2 YFSETQ. The CDR3 is 15 amino acids. As DNA, the CDR3 is TGCGCCGGCAGCGTTGACGGGGAGAGAACAGATACGCAGTATTTT. This codes for CAGSVDGERTDTQYF.

Ten or more counts support this clonotype. V and J are TRBV6-4 and TRBJ2-1, with D perhaps TRBD2 (6 bases). CDR1 is MRHNA, CDR2 SNTAGT, per germline. The CDR3 is made up of 15 amino acids. Deletions cut 0 bases from V and 4 bases from J, with 10 bases between. Here the CDR3 reads CASSDSMGGYNEQFF. The CDR3 DNA is TGTGCCAGCAGTGACTCGATGGGGGGATACAATGAGCAGTTCTTC.